What follows are 27 T cell receptor beta chains derived from one specimen sequenced in a study of T cell clonotyping in hematopoietic cell transplantation. The table came from immunoSEQ multiplex PCR; TCRdb's copy has only in-frame clones and leaves some out. This table has approximately 11,000 clones, roughly 90% appearing once. The specimen comprised PBMCs, sampled 180 days after allogeneic stem cell transplant. Receptors originate from a male patient between 60 and 69 years old who had an allogeneic stem cell transplant from an unrelated donor, so the T cells may come from the graft donor. Some clones in this sample may be carry-over from other donors' samples.

This chain joins TRBV29-1 and TRBJ2-7; TRBD2 aligns across 8 bases. Unmatched junction bases numbered 4, after V lost 6 bases and J lost 0 bases. Germline CDR1 and CDR2: SQVTM and ANQGSEA. The CDR3 totals 13 residues. The CDR3 DNA follows: TGCAGCGTCGGGGGGGAAATCTCCTACGAGCAGTACTTC. Amino acids: CSVGGEISYEQYF.

The gene calls are TRBV29-1 and TRBJ2-1; D not certain. V lost 4 bases and J lost 3, with 4 bases in between. The CDR3 runs 11 residues. Germline V gene sequence: CDR1 SQVTM, CDR2 ANQGSEA. DNA of the CDR3: TGCAGCGTTGGTCTCTACAATGAGCAGTTCTTC. Translated, it gives CSVGLYNEQFF.

This chain links TRBV7-9 with TRBJ1-2; tentatively, D is TRBD1 (6 bases). The CDR3 spans 15 residues. Trimming removed 3 bases from V and 4 bases from J, with 15 bases in between. Germline V CDR1 and CDR2: SEHNR, FQNEAQ (reference sequence). CDR3 sequence reads: CASSLYGGGSYGYTF. The DNA for the CDR3 is TGTGCCAGCAGCTTGTATGGAGGGGGATCCTATGGCTACACCTTC.

The genes are TRBV28 and TRBJ2-7; TRBD1 or TRBD2 may be the D gene (6 bases each). In germline, CDR1 is MDHEN, CDR2 SYDVKM. The CDR3 runs to 15 residues. The V end was cut by 4 bases, the J end by 3 bases, with 16 bases between. The CDR3 DNA follows: TGTGCCAGCAGTTCCCAAACCGGGGGCAGCTACGAGCAGTACTTC. This encodes CASSSQTGGSYEQYF.

V is TRBV13 and J is TRBJ1-1; D unclear. Germline V gene lookup returns CDR1 PRHDT and CDR2 FYEKMQ (reference sequence). The CDR3 has 17 residues. Trimming took off 6 bases at V and 0 bases at J, with 20 bases between the two ends. The CDR3 loop is CASSHGGEMGMNTEAFF. CDR3 sequence (DNA): TGTGCCAGCAGTCACGGTGGGGAGATGGGGATGAACACTGAAGCTTTCTTT.

The chain has TRBV28 and TRBJ1-3; no definite D call. The CDR3 spans 16 residues. Between the trimmed V and J ends, which lost 3 bases and 1 base, there was a span of 13 bases. Per the germline V gene, CDR1 is MDHEN and CDR2 is SYDVKM. The CDR3 region is CASSLANPLSGNTIYF. Here the CDR3 DNA reads TGTGCCAGCAGTTTGGCCAACCCCCTATCTGGAAACACCATATATTTT.

V gene TRBV4-1 combines with J gene TRBJ1-2; D perhaps matches TRBD1 (6 bases). V gave up 4 bases and J gave up 8 bases, with 23 bases separating them. The CDR3 has 16 amino acids. Germline lookup yields CDR1 MGHRA and CDR2 YSYEKL. DNA for the CDR3: TGCGCCAGCAGCCTCTCAGGGACGGTTTCCAGGGGAGGCTACACCTTC. This sequence encodes CASSLSGTVSRGGYTF.

The gene calls are TRBV9 and TRBJ2-3; 9 nucleotides match TRBD2. The germline V gene encodes CDR1 SGDLS and CDR2 YYNGEE. The CDR3 runs to 19 residues. Losses at the gene ends were 4 bases for V and 0 bases for J; bases not matched to a gene: 15. The CDR3 loop is CASSPQPTSLAGSTDTQYF. CDR3 in DNA: TGTGCCAGCAGCCCCCAACCGACCTCACTAGCGGGCAGCACAGATACGCAGTATTTT.

The chain carries TRBV5-1 and TRBJ1-2; 8 nucleotides match TRBD1. V shed 4 bases and J 5 bases; nucleotides not matched to a gene: 13. Germline V CDR1 and CDR2: SGHRS, YFSETQ. The CDR3 is made up of 16 amino acids. The CDR3 DNA reads as TGCGCCAGCAGCCTTACCGGACAGGGTGAAAGGTATGGCTACACCTTC. This encodes CASSLTGQGERYGYTF.

This clone has a single count. The chain carries TRBV29-1 and TRBJ1-1; D gene uncertain. The CDR3 is made up of 12 amino acids. V lost 4 bases to trimming and J lost 0 bases, with 6 bases between them. Germline CDR1 SQVTM, CDR2 ANQGSEA. CDR3: CSVGPMNTEAFF. Here the CDR3 DNA reads TGCAGCGTTGGGCCCATGAACACTGAAGCTTTCTTT.

The chain joins TRBV29-1 to TRBJ1-1; D gene ambiguous. Trimming shortened V by 0 bases and J by 11 bases, and 22 bases separated the two germline ends. The CDR3 covers 15 residues. Germline CDR1 and CDR2: SQVTM and ANQGSEA. The CDR3 DNA is TGCAGCGTTGAAGACAGGAGGAGGAGGGCTGGGAACGCTTTCTTT. Residues: CSVEDRRRRAGNAFF.

The rearrangement uses TRBV25-1 and TRBJ1-2, with 8 bases fitting TRBD1. The germline CDR1 and CDR2 sequences are MGHDK and SYGVNS. J lost 8 bases, V lost 5 bases, and 10 bases had no gene match. This CDR3 region has 14 residues. The CDR3 here is CASSNGQGVWGYTF. Here the CDR3 DNA reads TGTGCCAGCAGTAACGGACAGGGAGTGTGGGGCTACACCTTC.

The chain couples TRBV19 to TRBJ1-1, with D hard to call. Looked up from germline, CDR1 is LNHDA and CDR2 is SQIVND (reference sequence). The CDR3 is made up of 14 amino acids. V gave up 3 bases and J gave up 4 bases, with 12 bases separating them. In nucleotides, the CDR3 is TGTGCCAGTAGTATGGGTATCGCGGGCACTGAAGCTTTCTTT. As protein: CASSMGIAGTEAFF. Full variable domain (remainder filled in from reference TRBV19 and TRBJ1-1): DGGITQSPKYLFRKEGQNVTLSCEQNLNHDAMYWYRQDPGQGLRLIYYSQIVNDFQKGDIAEGYSVSREKKESFPLTVTSAQKNPTAFYLCASSMGIAGTEAFFGQGTRLTVV.

Only one count was recorded for this clone. The chain combines TRBV9 with TRBJ2-5; 11 positions agree with TRBD2. This CDR3 comprises 13 residues. The ends lost 8 bases at V and 4 bases at J; junction bases unmatched: 4. Germline V CDR1 and CDR2: SGDLS, YYNGEE. The CDR3 here is CASNSGGAETQYF. The CDR3 nucleotides read TGTGCCAGTAATAGCGGGGGGGCAGAGACCCAGTACTTC.

This chain uses TRBV7-2 with TRBJ1-5; D gene uncertain. This CDR3 has 12 amino acids. Germline V gene lookup returns CDR1 SGHTA and CDR2 FQGNSA. Trimming stripped 4 bases from V and 2 bases from J, with 3 bases between. The CDR3 spells CASSSRNQPQHF. In DNA, the CDR3 is TGTGCCAGCAGCTCCCGCAATCAGCCCCAGCATTTT.

The V call is TRBV19, the J call TRBJ1-2, with 7 bases aligning to TRBD1. V lost 3 bases and J lost 0; bases outside the gene matches: 4. Per germline, CDR1 LNHDA and CDR2 SQIVND (reference sequence). CDR3 length: 15 amino acids. This CDR3 reads CASSMGDRANYGYTF. In nucleotides, the CDR3 is TGTGCCAGTAGTATGGGAGACAGGGCTAACTATGGCTACACCTTC.

The chain is built from TRBV4-3 and TRBJ2-7; 7 bases agree with TRBD1. Germline loops: CDR1 LGHNA, CDR2 YSLEER. The CDR3 length is 16 residues. V dropped 1 base and J dropped 1; count of bases not matched to a gene: 7. In nucleotides, the CDR3 is TGCGCCAGCAGCCAAGGGGACAGTCCTTTTTCCTACGAGCAGTACTTC. Translated, it gives CASSQGDSPFSYEQYF.

The chain joins TRBV11-2 to TRBJ1-1, with 7 bases lining up with TRBD1. Per the germline V gene, CDR1 is SGHAT and CDR2 is FQNNGV. After removal of 5 bases from V and 11 bases from J, the junction contained 11 bases not matched to a gene. This CDR3 region has 13 residues. CDR3 sequence (DNA): TGTGCCAGCAGCAGGCAAGGGGGCGCGGCCGCTTTCTTT. Translating it yields CASSRQGGAAAFF.

The genes are TRBV9 and TRBJ1-3, with D tentatively TRBD1 (5 bases). The CDR3 is 16 residues long. In germline, CDR1 is SGDLS, CDR2 YYNGEE. The ends were cut back, 3 bases at V and 3 bases at J, with 16 bases in the middle. The CDR3 spells CASSALGGTSGNTIYF. DNA of the CDR3: TGTGCCAGCAGCGCCCTGGGAGGGACTAGTGGAAACACCATATATTTT.

This clone was counted between two and nine times. The chain carries TRBV7-8 and TRBJ2-1; TRBD2 might be the D (5 bases). V was cut by 3 bases and J by 5 bases, with 8 bases left in between. The CDR3 is made up of 13 amino acids. Germline assignment: CDR1 SGHVS and CDR2 FQNEAQ. Written as DNA, the CDR3 is TGTGCCAGCAGCTTTGACTACGACAATGAGCAGTTCTTC. Translating gives CASSFDYDNEQFF.

The V gene is TRBV7-9, the J gene TRBJ1-4; D might be TRBD1 (6 bases). V lost 3 bases to trimming and J lost 8 bases, with 13 bases between them. The V gene's germline CDR1 is SEHNR and CDR2 FQNEAQ (reference sequence). The CDR3 sequence is 14 residues long. The CDR3 region has the DNA TGTGCCAGCAGCTTGGGGGCTAGCCCGGAAAAACTGTTTTTT. Translated, it gives CASSLGASPEKLFF.

The V and J genes are TRBV7-2 and TRBJ1-1; D gene ambiguous. Germline V gene data show CDR1 as SGHTA and CDR2 as FQGNSA. Trimming shortened V by 1 base and J by 5 bases, and 5 bases separated the two germline ends. This CDR3 contains 12 residues. Here the CDR3 reads CASSLVFTEAFF. The CDR3 DNA reads TGTGCCAGCAGCTTAGTCTTTACTGAAGCTTTCTTT.

This chain uses TRBV4-1 with TRBJ2-7; TRBD1 might be the D (6 bases). V gave up 4 bases and J gave up 2 bases, with 9 bases separating them. CDR1 and CDR2 (germline): MGHRA, YSYEKL. This CDR3 region has 13 residues. The CDR3 spells CASSLDRTYEQYF. The CDR3 bases are TGCGCCAGCAGCCTTGACAGGACCTACGAGCAGTACTTC.

The CDR3 spells CASSLGLSEAFF. The DNA of the CDR3 is TGTGCCAGCAGCTTAGGATTGTCTGAAGCTTTCTTT. The V gene is TRBV7-9, the J gene TRBJ1-1, with D unclear. Germline V gene data show CDR1 as SEHNR and CDR2 as FQNEAQ (reference sequence). CDR3 length equals 12 residues. The V gene lost 1 base and the J gene lost 6 bases, with 6 bases spanning the gap.

The chain employs TRBV5-1 and TRBJ2-2; 8 bases match TRBD2. The V gene's germline CDR1 is SGHRS and CDR2 YFSETQ. The CDR3 is 15 amino acids. Trimming at V came to 4 bases and at J to 4 bases, leaving 6 bases not matched to a gene. The CDR3 nucleotides are TGCGCCAGCAGCCCAGCGGGGGTTTCCACCGGGGAGCTGTTTTTT. It codes for CASSPAGVSTGELFF. The full variable domain, its missing parts supplied by reference TRBV5-1 and TRBJ2-2, is KAGVTQTPRYLIKTRGQQVTLSCSPISGHRSVSWYQQTPGQGLQFLFEYFSETQRNKGNFPGRFSGRQFSNSRSEMNVSTLELGDSALYLCASSPAGVSTGELFFGEGSRLTVL.

The chain couples TRBV10-3 to TRBJ2-7; 8 bases are shared with TRBD1. Trimming cost V 4 bases and J 3 bases; bases outside gene matches: 5. The germline V gene has CDR1 ENHRY and CDR2 SYGVKD. CDR3 length: 14 amino acids. CDR3 region: CAISGTGFNYEQYF. In DNA form, the CDR3 reads TGTGCCATCAGTGGGACAGGGTTTAACTACGAGCAGTACTTC.

Only one count was recorded for this clone. The gene calls are TRBV29-1 and TRBJ2-1, with D hard to call. The CDR3 consists of 15 residues. Germline CDR1 SQVTM, CDR2 ANQGSEA. Trimming cost V 3 bases and J 2 bases, with 14 bases left between them. In nucleotides, the CDR3 is TGCAGCGTTGAGGCGGCAATCCGAGCCTACAATGAGCAGTTCTTC. Its translation is CSVEAAIRAYNEQFF.